This T cell receptor beta chain appears in the sequencing data of a study of graft-versus-host responses after intestinal transplantation. Assay: immunoSEQ multiplex PCR; the TCRdb copy retains only in-frame clones and omits some. The sample includes some 48,000 clones, roughly 84% of them seen just once. This clone was seen only a few times. No antigen is known for it. Germline assignment: CDR1 SGHVS and CDR2 FQNEAQ. V lost 0 bases to trimming and J lost 4 bases, with 3 bases between them. The CDR3 is made up of 12 amino acids. This TCR was sampled from a human donor who was the organ donor for an intestinal transplant. Here the sequenced sample was unstimulated CD4+ T cells sorted from spleen or lymph node cells, taken before transplant. This chain uses TRBV7-8 with TRBJ2-5, with D unresolved. CDR3 nucleotides: TGTGCCAGCAGCTTAGCGGCAGAGACCCAGTACTTC. This encodes CASSLAAETQYF.